The rows below give T cell receptor beta chains drawn from one sample of a study of blood T cells in healthy people across ages. TCRdb processed the 5' RACE reads anew with MiXCR; each CDR3 protein has one entry. The table has fewer than 800,000 distinct CDR3 sequences, about 30% seen once. Sequencing input: blood. The receptors stem from a woman of 80 years or more in good health. Each CDR3 is given with its conserved first and last residue. A D gene is named only where the DNA matches it firmly. Part of the rows lack a size; the others show once, few, many or a class for expanded clones.

V: TRBV7-2; D: TRBD2; J: TRBJ2-7; size: many; DNA: TGTGCCAGCAGCTTATGGGGGGGAACCAACTACGAGCAGTACTTC; CDR3: CASSLWGGTNYEQYF
V: TRBV9; D: NA; J: TRBJ2-4; size: NA; DNA: TGTGCCAGCAGCGCCGGGACCGACGACATTCAGTACTTC; CDR3: CASSAGTDDIQYF
V: TRBV2; D: NA; J: TRBJ2-2; size: once; DNA: TGTGCCAGCAGTGAGCTTGGGCGGGGCACCGGGGAGCTGTTTTTT; CDR3: CASSELGRGTGELFF
V: TRBV12-3/TRBV12-4; D: NA; J: TRBJ2-3; size: NA; DNA: TGTGCCAGCAGTCCACAGAGAGTAGATACGCAGTATTTT; CDR3: CASSPQRVDTQYF
V: TRBV7-8; D: TRBD1; J: TRBJ1-4; size: NA; DNA: TGTGCCAGCAGCATAGGCGGGACAGCTGCTAATGAAAAACTGTTTTTT; CDR3: CASSIGGTAANEKLFF
V: TRBV4-1; D: NA; J: TRBJ2-7; size: many; DNA: TGCGCCAGCAGCCGAGTGGGGAAGACGCAGTACTTC; CDR3: CASSRVGKTQYF
V: TRBV5-1; D: NA; J: TRBJ2-5; size: many; DNA: TGCGCCAGCAGCGTGGGTGGGACCCAGTACTTC; CDR3: CASSVGGTQYF
V: TRBV7-2; D: NA; J: TRBJ2-7; size: many; DNA: TGTGCCAGCAGCTTAGCTGTAGCGTCTGAGCAGTACTTC; CDR3: CASSLAVASEQYF
V: TRBV6-1; D: TRBD1; J: TRBJ1-5; size: many; DNA: TGTGCCAGCAGTGATCGACAGGGCGGCATTCAGCCCCAGCATTTT; CDR3: CASSDRQGGIQPQHF
V: TRBV28; D: TRBD1; J: TRBJ1-2; size: NA; DNA: TGTGCCAGCAGTGGGACAGCTTCTAACTATGGCTACACCTTC; CDR3: CASSGTASNYGYTF
V: TRBV7-9; D: NA; J: TRBJ2-3; size: NA; DNA: TGTGCCAGCAGCTACCGAGACTGGACTACCTACACAGATACGCAGTATTTT; CDR3: CASSYRDWTTYTDTQYF
V: TRBV12-3/TRBV12-4; D: NA; J: TRBJ1-2; size: many; DNA: TGTGCCAGCAGTTTAGGTGACAGAAGCCCAGGCTACACCTTC; CDR3: CASSLGDRSPGYTF
V: TRBV20-1; D: NA; J: TRBJ2-7; size: many; DNA: TGCAGTGCTAGAGACCTAACAGGAACCTACGAGCAGTACTTC; CDR3: CSARDLTGTYEQYF
V: TRBV9; D: TRBD1; J: TRBJ1-5; size: many; DNA: TGTGCCAGCAGCGGACAGGGGAGCAATCAGCCCCAGCATTTT; CDR3: CASSGQGSNQPQHF
V: TRBV2; D: TRBD1; J: TRBJ1-5; size: many; DNA: TGTGCCAGTACCCGGGACAGGGTGGCCTTTCAGCCCCAGCATTTT; CDR3: CASTRDRVAFQPQHF
V: TRBV29-1; D: NA; J: TRBJ1-2; size: many; DNA: TGCAGCTCTGAGGGGGGTCCTAACTATGGCTACACCTTC; CDR3: CSSEGGPNYGYTF
V: TRBV5-1; D: NA; J: TRBJ1-1; size: many; DNA: TGCGCCAGCAGCTCGGAGGCGGGCAGCACTGAAGCTTTCTTT; CDR3: CASSSEAGSTEAFF
V: TRBV6-1; D: TRBD2; J: TRBJ2-3; size: many; DNA: TGTGCCAGCAGTGAAGCGACGCTAGCGGTCACAGATACGCAGTATTTT; CDR3: CASSEATLAVTDTQYF
V: TRBV20-1; D: NA; J: TRBJ1-4; size: NA; DNA: TGCAGTGCTGTAATAGGGTACCGGGACGAAAAACTGTTTTTT; CDR3: CSAVIGYRDEKLFF
V: TRBV7-9; D: NA; J: TRBJ2-3; size: many; DNA: TGTGCCAGCAGCTTAAAAGGAGCCACAGATACGCAGTATTTT; CDR3: CASSLKGATDTQYF
V: TRBV30; D: NA; J: TRBJ1-2; size: few; DNA: TGTGCCTGGGCCCCCCGGGGTTCAGGGAGGTCTAAGGGCTACACCTTC; CDR3: CAWAPRGSGRSKGYTF
V: TRBV6-2/TRBV6-3; D: NA; J: TRBJ1-1; size: few; DNA: TGTGCCAGCAGTTACTCATGGGGGAACACTGAAGCTTTCTTT; CDR3: CASSYSWGNTEAFF
V: TRBV20-1; D: TRBD2; J: TRBJ2-1; size: many; DNA: TGCAGTGCTCACCCCTCCGGTAGCGGGGGGGCCTATGAGCAGTTCTTC; CDR3: CSAHPSGSGGAYEQFF
V: TRBV5-4; D: NA; J: TRBJ1-3; size: NA; DNA: TGTGCCAGCAGCTTGGAGGAGGGGAAAGGAAACACCATATATTTT; CDR3: CASSLEEGKGNTIYF
V: TRBV4-3; D: TRBD1; J: TRBJ1-1; size: few; DNA: TGCGCCAGCAGCCAAACAGGGGGCTCTGAAGCTTTCTTT; CDR3: CASSQTGGSEAFF
V: TRBV7-9; D: NA; J: TRBJ2-2; size: NA; DNA: TGTGCCAGCAGCGCGGTCTACGGGGAGCTGTTTTTT; CDR3: CASSAVYGELFF
V: TRBV7-7; D: TRBD2; J: TRBJ2-1; size: NA; DNA: TGTGCTAGCAGCTTAGATAGCGGGAGGAGAAATGAGCAGTTCTTC; CDR3: CASSLDSGRRNEQFF
V: TRBV5-1; D: TRBD2; J: TRBJ2-3; size: NA; DNA: TGCGCCAGCAGCTTGGACCTAGCGGGAGCCGGAGATACGCAGTATTTT; CDR3: CASSLDLAGAGDTQYF
V: TRBV5-1; D: NA; J: TRBJ1-1; size: NA; DNA: TGCGCCAGCAGCCCGGTCGGACCAGGGAACACTGAAGCTTTCTTT; CDR3: CASSPVGPGNTEAFF
V: TRBV6-6; D: TRBD2; J: TRBJ2-3; size: many; DNA: TGTGCCAGCAGTTACTCAGCTAGCGGGGGGTACACAGATACGCAGTATTTT; CDR3: CASSYSASGGYTDTQYF
V: TRBV20-1; D: TRBD1; J: TRBJ1-5; size: many; DNA: TGCAGTGCTCGTGGGACAGGGGATGTGAGCAATCAGCCCCAGCATTTT; CDR3: CSARGTGDVSNQPQHF
V: TRBV12-3/TRBV12-4; D: TRBD2; J: TRBJ2-5; size: many; DNA: TGTGCCAGCAGGTCAGCGGGGCTAGAGACCCAGTACTTC; CDR3: CASRSAGLETQYF
V: TRBV4-1; D: NA; J: TRBJ1-2; size: NA; DNA: TGCGCCAGCAGCCAAGCAGGAGACTCCTATGGCTACACCTTC; CDR3: CASSQAGDSYGYTF
V: TRBV6-5; D: TRBD1; J: TRBJ1-2; size: many; DNA: TGTGCCAGCAGTACCAGGGACAGCTCCGCGGATGGCTACACCTTC; CDR3: CASSTRDSSADGYTF
V: TRBV4-3; D: TRBD2; J: TRBJ2-5; size: NA; DNA: TGCGCCAGCAGCCAAGCGACTAGCGGGGGGGGCAATGAACAGTACTTC; CDR3: CASSQATSGGGNEQYF
V: TRBV5-1; D: TRBD1; J: TRBJ1-4; size: NA; DNA: TGCGCCAGCAGCTTGTTCGGGACAGGGTCTTCAACTAATGAAAAACTGTTTTTT; CDR3: CASSLFGTGSSTNEKLFF
V: TRBV20-1; D: NA; J: TRBJ1-6; size: few; DNA: TGCAGTGCCGAAGTAGGGGGGACTGCGAATTCACCCCTCCACTTT; CDR3: CSAEVGGTANSPLHF
V: TRBV12-3/TRBV12-4; D: TRBD2; J: TRBJ2-3; size: many; DNA: TGTGCCAGCAGTTTAAGGGGGACTAGTAGCACAGATACGCAGTATTTT; CDR3: CASSLRGTSSTDTQYF
V: TRBV7-3; D: TRBD2; J: TRBJ2-7; size: many; DNA: TGTGCCAGCAGCATCAATAGCGGGGGCGATACCTACGAGCAGTACTTC; CDR3: CASSINSGGDTYEQYF
V: TRBV6-4; D: NA; J: TRBJ2-3; size: many; DNA: TGTGCCAGCAGCCCGGGAACAAAGCTCGCAGATACGCAGTATTTT; CDR3: CASSPGTKLADTQYF
V: TRBV20-1; D: NA; J: TRBJ2-3; size: many; DNA: TGCAGTGCTAGAGATCCTCGGGGCCCCGGCGATACGCAGTATTTT; CDR3: CSARDPRGPGDTQYF